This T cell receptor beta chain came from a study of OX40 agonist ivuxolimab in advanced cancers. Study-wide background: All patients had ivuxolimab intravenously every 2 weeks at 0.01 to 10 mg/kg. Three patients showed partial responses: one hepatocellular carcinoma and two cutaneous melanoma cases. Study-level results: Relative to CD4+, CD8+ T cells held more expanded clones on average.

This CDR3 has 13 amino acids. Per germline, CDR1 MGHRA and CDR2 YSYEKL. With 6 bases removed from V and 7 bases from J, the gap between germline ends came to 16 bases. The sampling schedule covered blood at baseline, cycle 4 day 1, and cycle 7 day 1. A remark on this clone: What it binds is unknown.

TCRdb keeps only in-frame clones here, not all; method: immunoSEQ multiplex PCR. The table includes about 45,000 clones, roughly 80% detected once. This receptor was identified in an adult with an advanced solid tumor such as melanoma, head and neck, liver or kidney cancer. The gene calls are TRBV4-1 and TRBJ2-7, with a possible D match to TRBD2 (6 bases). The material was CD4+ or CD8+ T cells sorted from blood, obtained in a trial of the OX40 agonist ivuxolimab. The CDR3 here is CASSGGYLGEQYF. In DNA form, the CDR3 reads TGCGCCAGCAGTGGGGGGTACTTGGGAGAGCAGTACTTC.